Listed below are T cell receptor beta chains from one sample, sequenced in a study of T cells in narcolepsy. Profiling relied on immunoSEQ multiplex PCR, and the TCRdb table lists in-frame clones only, not all of them. The sample includes 30,000 to 40,000 clones, 81% of them seen just once. The sample taken for sequencing was memory (CD45RA-) CD4+ T cells from blood. Source of these receptors: a human donor in good health. The conserved cysteine and the conserved F or W are not part of the CDR3 here. Each record gives: J gene, V gene, CDR3 protein.

j_gene: TRBJ2-1; v_gene: TRBV29-1; CDR3aa: SWTSAGSEQF
j_gene: TRBJ2-7; v_gene: TRBV5-6; CDR3aa: ASSLDRGLYEQY
j_gene: TRBJ2-3; v_gene: TRBV7-2; CDR3aa: ASSDSGRLDTQY
j_gene: TRBJ2-5; v_gene: TRBV18; CDR3aa: ASSQTAQETQY
j_gene: TRBJ2-1; v_gene: TRBV18; CDR3aa: ASSLGSNNEQF
j_gene: TRBJ2-7; v_gene: TRBV11-2; CDR3aa: ASSLAPPPVEQY
j_gene: TRBJ1-3; v_gene: TRBV9; CDR3aa: ASSSGRSSGNTIY
j_gene: TRBJ2-7; v_gene: TRBV5-6; CDR3aa: ASSSGLAGSHEQY
j_gene: TRBJ1-5; v_gene: TRBV19; CDR3aa: ASSIDTHQPQH
j_gene: TRBJ1-1; v_gene: TRBV6-5; CDR3aa: ASSSERVSLNTEAF
j_gene: TRBJ2-7; v_gene: TRBV5-1; CDR3aa: ASSLEGLYEQY
j_gene: TRBJ2-5; v_gene: TRBV30; CDR3aa: AWGEGLETQY
j_gene: TRBJ1-2; v_gene: TRBV6-5; CDR3aa: ASSYPVGTESYGYT
j_gene: TRBJ2-6; v_gene: TRBV5-1; CDR3aa: ASSTESGANVLT
j_gene: TRBJ2-2; v_gene: TRBV5-1; CDR3aa: ASSLTVRGATGELF
j_gene: TRBJ1-1; v_gene: TRBV7-2; CDR3aa: ASSSQGGSTEAF
j_gene: TRBJ1-4; v_gene: TRBV11-1; CDR3aa: ASSRGGQTATNEKLF
j_gene: TRBJ2-3; v_gene: TRBV6-1; CDR3aa: ASKTVTGTDTQY
j_gene: TRBJ2-7; v_gene: TRBV7-6; CDR3aa: ASSLGEGRGFYEQY
j_gene: TRBJ1-4; v_gene: TRBV9; CDR3aa: ASSPQGAGEKLF
j_gene: TRBJ1-2; v_gene: TRBV5-1; CDR3aa: ASSPRLQGPTDYGYT
j_gene: TRBJ1-4; v_gene: TRBV5-1; CDR3aa: ASSPEAGWQNEKLF